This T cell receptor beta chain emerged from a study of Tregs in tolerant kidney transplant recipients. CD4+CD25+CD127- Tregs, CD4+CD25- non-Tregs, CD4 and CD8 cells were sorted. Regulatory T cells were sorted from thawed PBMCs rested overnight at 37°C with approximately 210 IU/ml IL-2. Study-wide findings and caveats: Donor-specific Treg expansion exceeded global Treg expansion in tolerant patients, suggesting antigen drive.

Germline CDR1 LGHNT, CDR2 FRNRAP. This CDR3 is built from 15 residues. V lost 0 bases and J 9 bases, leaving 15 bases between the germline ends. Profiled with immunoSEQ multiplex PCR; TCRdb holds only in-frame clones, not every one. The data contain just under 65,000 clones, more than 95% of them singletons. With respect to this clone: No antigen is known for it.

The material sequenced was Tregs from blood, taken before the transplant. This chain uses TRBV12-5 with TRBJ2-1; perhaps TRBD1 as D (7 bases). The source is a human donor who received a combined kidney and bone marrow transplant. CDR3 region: CASGLVLQGGVEQFF. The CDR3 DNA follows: TGTGCTAGTGGTTTGGTATTGCAGGGGGGCGTTGAGCAGTTCTTC. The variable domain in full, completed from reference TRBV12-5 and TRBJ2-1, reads DARVTQTPRHKVTEMGQEVTMRCQPILGHNTVFWYRQTMMQGLELLAYFRNRAPLDDSGMPKDRFSAEMPDATLATLKIQPSEPRDSAVYFCASGLVLQGGVEQFFGPGTRLTVL.